This record looks at one T cell receptor beta chain sequence and its context. Its target is unknown. The source of the sample is a study of T-cell reconstitution after alpha-beta-depleted transplantation in children. Study-wide points: The study traced high day-60 TCRbeta diversity in some patients to surviving recipient T cells and thymic progenitors. Where alpha-beta T cells came from about two months after transplant was reportedly several hundred expanded graft clones.

Preparing the TCRbeta library involved the use of unique molecular identifiers. TCRdb re-analysed the PCR reads in MiXCR, keeping a single row per CDR3 protein. The sample includes about 200,000 distinct CDR3 sequences, 5% to 6.5% of them seen just once. This clonotype was sampled from a girl less than two years old with combined immunodeficiency, due to receive a stem cell transplant. Here the sequenced sample was PBMCs, taken before TCRalphabeta/CD19-depleted stem cell transplant.

CDR3 sequence (DNA): TGTGCCTGGAGTCTGGGACAGGGGAATCAGCCCCAGCATTTT. The encoded protein is CAWSLGQGNQPQHF. The J gene is TRBJ1-5, the V gene TRBV30; the match to TRBD1 covers 10 bases. After removal of 2 bases from V and 4 bases from J, the junction contained 2 bases not matched to a gene. CDR3 length: 14 amino acids. Germline CDR1 and CDR2: GTSNPN and SVGIG (reference sequence).